This T cell receptor (beta chain) was observed in a study of T cells after posttransplantation cyclophosphamide. The germline V gene has CDR1 SGHTA and CDR2 FQGNSA. J was trimmed by 3 bases and V by 6 bases; bases with no gene match: 18. CDR3 length equals 19 residues. Profiled with immunoSEQ multiplex PCR; TCRdb holds only in-frame clones, not every one. Of about 21,000 clones listed, 75% to 90% are singletons. Controls had myeloablative marrow grafts with methotrexate and calcineurin inhibitor, sampled at 1 year. The chain is built from TRBV7-2 and TRBJ1-5; 9 nucleotides match TRBD1. Specimen: PBMCs, collected approximately 370 days after allogeneic stem cell transplant with calcineurin inhibitor and methotrexate. The TCR originated in a female patient between 25 and 45 years old who received an allogeneic stem cell transplant from an unrelated donor, was CMV-positive, and had acute and chronic GVHD. A subset of T cells may come from the graft donor. The CDR3 spells CASRVGTGTGNSYNQPQHF. CDR3 bases: TGTGCCAGCAGGGTGGGGACCGGGACAGGGAATAGTTACAATCAGCCCCAGCATTTT.